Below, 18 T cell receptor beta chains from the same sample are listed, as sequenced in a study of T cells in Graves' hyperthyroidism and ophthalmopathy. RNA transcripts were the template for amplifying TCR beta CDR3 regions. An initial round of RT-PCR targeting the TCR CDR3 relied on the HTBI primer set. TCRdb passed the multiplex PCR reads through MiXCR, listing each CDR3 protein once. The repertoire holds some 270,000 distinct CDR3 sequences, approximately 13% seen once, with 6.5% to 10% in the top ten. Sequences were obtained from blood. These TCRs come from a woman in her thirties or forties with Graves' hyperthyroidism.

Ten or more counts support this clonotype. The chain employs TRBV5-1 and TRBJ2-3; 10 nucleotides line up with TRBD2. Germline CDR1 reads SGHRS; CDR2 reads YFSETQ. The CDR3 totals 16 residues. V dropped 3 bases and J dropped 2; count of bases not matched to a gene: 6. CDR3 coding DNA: TGCGCCAGCAGCTCGGGGACTAGCGCGATCACAGATACGCAGTATTTT. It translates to CASSSGTSAITDTQYF.

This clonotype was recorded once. The CDR3 reads CASSVEGGIPNTEAFF. Here the CDR3 DNA reads TGTGCCAGCAGCGTAGAAGGGGGGATTCCTAATACTGAAGCTTTCTTT. The chain links TRBV9 to TRBJ1-1; the D gene is possibly TRBD1 (6 bases). The V gene's germline CDR1 is SGDLS and CDR2 YYNGEE. V shed 0 bases and J shed 5 bases, with 17 bases lying between them. The CDR3 loop spans 16 amino acids. Looking up the rest from reference TRBV9 and TRBJ1-1 gives the full variable domain: DSGVTQTPKHLITATGQRVTLRCSPRSGDLSVYWYQQSLDQGLQFLIQYYNGEERAKGNILERFSAQQFPDLHSELNLSSLELGDSALYFCASSVEGGIPNTEAFFGQGTRLTVV.

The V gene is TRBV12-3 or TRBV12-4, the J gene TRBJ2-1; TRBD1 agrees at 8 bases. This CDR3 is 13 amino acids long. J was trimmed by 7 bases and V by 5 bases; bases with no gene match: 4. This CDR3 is CASSLRQGNEQFF. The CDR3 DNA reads TGTGCCAGCAGTCTTCGACAGGGGAATGAGCAGTTCTTC.

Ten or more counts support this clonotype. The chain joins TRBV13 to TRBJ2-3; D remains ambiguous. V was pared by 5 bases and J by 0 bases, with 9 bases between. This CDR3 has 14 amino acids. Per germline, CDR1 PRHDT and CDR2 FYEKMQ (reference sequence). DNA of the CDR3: TGTGCCAGCAGCGGCAGGATTAGCACAGATACGCAGTATTTT. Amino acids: CASSGRISTDTQYF.

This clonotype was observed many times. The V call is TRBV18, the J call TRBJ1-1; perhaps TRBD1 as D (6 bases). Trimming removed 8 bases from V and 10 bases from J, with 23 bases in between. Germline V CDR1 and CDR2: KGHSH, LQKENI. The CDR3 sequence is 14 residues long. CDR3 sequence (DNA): TGTGCCAGCACCCCGGACGGAGGGGGGCGGTCAGCTTTCTTT. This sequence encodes CASTPDGGGRSAFF.

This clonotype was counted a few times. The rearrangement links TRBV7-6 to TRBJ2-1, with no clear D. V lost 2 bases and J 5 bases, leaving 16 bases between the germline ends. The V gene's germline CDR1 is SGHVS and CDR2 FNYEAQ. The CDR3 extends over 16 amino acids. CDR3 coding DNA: TGTGCCAGCAGCTTAACCAAGGTCCCAGTAGACAATGAGCAGTTCTTC. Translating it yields CASSLTKVPVDNEQFF.

The CDR3, as DNA: TGCAGCGTTGAAGGGTTACAGGGAAGCACAGATACGCAGTATTTT. It is translated as CSVEGLQGSTDTQYF. J is TRBJ2-3 and V is TRBV29-1, with D perhaps TRBD1 (6 bases). CDR3 length equals 15 residues. Germline loops: CDR1 SQVTM, CDR2 ANQGSEA. V was cut by 1 base and J by 0 bases, with 11 bases left in between.

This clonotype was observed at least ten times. CDR3 coding DNA: TGTGCCATCAGTGAGCCTAGTGGCACTGAAGCTTTCTTT. Encoded protein: CAISEPSGTEAFF. This chain links TRBV10-3 with TRBJ1-1; no clear D. Trimming stripped 2 bases from V and 4 bases from J, with 8 bases between. Per germline, CDR1 ENHRY and CDR2 SYGVKD. This CDR3 has 13 amino acids.

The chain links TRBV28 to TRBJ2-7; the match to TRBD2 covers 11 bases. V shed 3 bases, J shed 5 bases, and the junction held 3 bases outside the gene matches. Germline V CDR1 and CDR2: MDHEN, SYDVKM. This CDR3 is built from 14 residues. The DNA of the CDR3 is TGTGCCAGCAGTTTTAGCGGGAGGGTCCACGAGCAGTACTTC. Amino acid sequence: CASSFSGRVHEQYF. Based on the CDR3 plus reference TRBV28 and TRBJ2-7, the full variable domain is DVKVTQSSRYLVKRTGEKVFLECVQDMDHENMFWYRQDPGLGLRLIYFSYDVKMKEKGDIPEGYSVSREKKERFSLILESASTNQTSMYLCASSFSGRVHEQYFGPGTRLTVT.

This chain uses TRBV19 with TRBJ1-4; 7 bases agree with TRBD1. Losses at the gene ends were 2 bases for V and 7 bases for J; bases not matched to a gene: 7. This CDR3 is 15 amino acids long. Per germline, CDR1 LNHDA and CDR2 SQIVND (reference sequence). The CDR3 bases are TGTGCCAGTAGTATATGGGGCAGGGGGGCTGAAAAACTGTTTTTT. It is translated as CASSIWGRGAEKLFF.

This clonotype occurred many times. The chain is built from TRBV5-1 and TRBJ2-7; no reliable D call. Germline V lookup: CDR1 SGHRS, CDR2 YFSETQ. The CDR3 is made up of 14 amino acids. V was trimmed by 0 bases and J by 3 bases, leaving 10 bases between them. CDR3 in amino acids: CASSLAPGYYEQYF. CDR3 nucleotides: TGCGCCAGCAGCTTGGCACCGGGTTACTACGAGCAGTACTTC. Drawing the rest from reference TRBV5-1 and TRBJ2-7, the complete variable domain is KAGVTQTPRYLIKTRGQQVTLSCSPISGHRSVSWYQQTPGQGLQFLFEYFSETQRNKGNFPGRFSGRQFSNSRSEMNVSTLELGDSALYLCASSLAPGYYEQYFGPGTRLTVT.

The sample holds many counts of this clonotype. The CDR3 loop reads CASRGTGHSPLHF. The CDR3 DNA follows: TGTGCCAGCAGAGGGACGGGCCATTCACCCCTCCACTTT. This chain joins TRBV12-3 or TRBV12-4 and TRBJ1-6; a weak D match, TRBD1 (5 bases). V dropped 6 bases and J dropped 8 bases, with 11 bases sitting between them. The CDR3 has 13 residues.

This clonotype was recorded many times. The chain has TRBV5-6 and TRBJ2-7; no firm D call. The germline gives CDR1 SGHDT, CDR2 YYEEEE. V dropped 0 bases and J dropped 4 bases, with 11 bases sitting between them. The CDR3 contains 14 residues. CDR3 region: CASSLVGSGYEQYF. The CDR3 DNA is TGTGCCAGCAGCTTGGTCGGATCTGGGTACGAGCAGTACTTC. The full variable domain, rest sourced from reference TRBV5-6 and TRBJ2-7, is DAGVTQSPTHLIKTRGQQVTLRCSPKSGHDTVSWYQQALGQGPQFIFQYYEEEERQRGNFPDRFSGHQFPNYSSELNVNALLLGDSALYLCASSLVGSGYEQYFGPGTRLTVT.

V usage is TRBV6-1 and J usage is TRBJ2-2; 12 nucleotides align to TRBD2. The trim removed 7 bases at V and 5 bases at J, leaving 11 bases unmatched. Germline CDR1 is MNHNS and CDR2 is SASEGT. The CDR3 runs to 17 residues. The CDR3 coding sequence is TGTGCCAGCATACCTAGCGGGAGGGCCTCGGTAACCGGGGAGCTGTTTTTT. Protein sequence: CASIPSGRASVTGELFF.

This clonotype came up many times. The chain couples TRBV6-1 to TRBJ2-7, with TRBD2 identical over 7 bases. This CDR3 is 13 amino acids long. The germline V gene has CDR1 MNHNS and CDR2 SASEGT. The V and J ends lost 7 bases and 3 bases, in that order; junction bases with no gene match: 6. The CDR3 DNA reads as TGTGCCAGCAACAGCGGGATTTGCTACGAGCAGTACTTC. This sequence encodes CASNSGICYEQYF.

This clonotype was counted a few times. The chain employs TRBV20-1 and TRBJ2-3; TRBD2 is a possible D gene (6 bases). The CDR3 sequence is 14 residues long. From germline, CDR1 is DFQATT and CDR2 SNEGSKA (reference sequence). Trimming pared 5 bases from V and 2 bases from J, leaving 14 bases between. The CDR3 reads CSARASVNTDTQYF. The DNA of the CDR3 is TGCAGTGCTCGAGCTAGCGTTAACACAGATACGCAGTATTTT.

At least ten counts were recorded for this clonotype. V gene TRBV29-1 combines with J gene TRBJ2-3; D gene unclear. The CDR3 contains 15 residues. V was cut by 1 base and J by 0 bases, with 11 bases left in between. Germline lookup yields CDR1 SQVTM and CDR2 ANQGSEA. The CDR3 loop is CSVEGQSFSTDTQYF. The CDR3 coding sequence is TGCAGCGTTGAAGGGCAATCCTTTAGCACAGATACGCAGTATTTT.

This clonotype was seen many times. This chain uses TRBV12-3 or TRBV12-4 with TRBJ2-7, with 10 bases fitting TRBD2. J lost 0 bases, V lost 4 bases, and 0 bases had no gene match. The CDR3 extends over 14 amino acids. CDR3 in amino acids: CASSSSGSSYEQYF. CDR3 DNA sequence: TGTGCCAGCAGTTCTAGCGGGAGCTCCTACGAGCAGTACTTC.